The 16 T cell receptor beta chains listed next were all sequenced from one sample in a study of CD8+ T cells in alopecia areata. Sequencing used cDNA as its template, made by extracting RNA and reverse transcribing it. Clones were read by immunoSEQ multiplex PCR, and TCRdb kept only the in-frame ones, dropping some. Of roughly 120,000 clones listed, under 40% were seen once; the top ten hold 3% to 3.5%. Sequenced sample: CD4+ T cells sorted from blood. Receptors were obtained from a human donor with alopecia areata.

Written as DNA, the CDR3 is TGTGCCTGGAGTCCTTTCGGACCATTGTATGAGCAGTTCTTC. It codes for CAWSPFGPLYEQFF. The chain carries TRBV30 and TRBJ2-1; D gene uncertain. Germline CDR1 is GTSNPN and CDR2 is SVGIG (reference sequence). The CDR3 is 14 residues long. V was clipped by 2 bases and J by 8 bases, with 16 bases between them.

The rearrangement joins TRBV5-1 to TRBJ1-5; D is perhaps TRBD1 (5 bases). This CDR3 has 16 amino acids. The germline gives CDR1 SGHRS, CDR2 YFSETQ. V gave up 0 bases and J gave up 3 bases, with 13 bases separating them. CDR3 residues: CASSLEGPENNQPQHF. CDR3 coding DNA: TGCGCCAGCAGCTTGGAGGGGCCGGAGAACAATCAGCCCCAGCATTTT. The full variable domain, its missing parts supplied by reference TRBV5-1 and TRBJ1-5, is KAGVTQTPRYLIKTRGQQVTLSCSPISGHRSVSWYQQTPGQGLQFLFEYFSETQRNKGNFPGRFSGRQFSNSRSEMNVSTLELGDSALYLCASSLEGPENNQPQHFGDGTRLSIL.

The CDR3 spells CSVGRDGENIQYF. The CDR3 DNA sequence: TGCAGCGTTGGAAGGGACGGAGAAAACATTCAGTACTTC. The rearrangement links TRBV29-1 to TRBJ2-4; D tentatively reads TRBD1 or TRBD2 (5 bases each). The CDR3 spans 13 residues. V lost 4 bases and J 5 bases, leaving 12 bases between the germline ends. Germline assignment: CDR1 SQVTM and CDR2 ANQGSEA.

Of note for this clone: The sample holds other DNA sequences that translate to the same CDR3. The chain uses TRBV29-1 and TRBJ1-5, with a possible D match to TRBD1 (6 bases). The CDR3 runs to 13 residues. Germline CDR1 SQVTM, CDR2 ANQGSEA. Deletions cut 4 bases from V and 2 bases from J, with 9 bases between. The CDR3 is CSVGGGGNQPQHF. The DNA of the CDR3 is TGCAGCGTTGGAGGGGGTGGCAATCAGCCCCAGCATTTT.

A note on this clone: The sample contains more than one DNA sequence encoding this CDR3. The chain recombines TRBV20-1 with TRBJ2-3; perhaps TRBD2 as D (5 bases). This CDR3 has 11 residues. Germline V CDR1 and CDR2: DFQATT, SNEGSKA (reference sequence). V lost 5 bases, J lost 6 bases, and 9 bases lay in between. Here the CDR3 DNA reads TGCAGTGCTCTCCGAGGGGATACGCAGTATTTT. Amino acids: CSALRGDTQYF.

The V call is TRBV5-1, the J call TRBJ2-5, with D tentatively TRBD1 (5 bases). Trimming pared 2 bases from V and 2 bases from J, leaving 7 bases between. CDR1 SGHRS and CDR2 YFSETQ come from the germline V gene. The CDR3 is 13 amino acids. The CDR3 bases are TGCGCCAGCAGCTTAAGACAGCAAGAGACCCAGTACTTC. It is translated as CASSLRQQETQYF.

The chain uses TRBV30 and TRBJ2-3, with D unclear. Trimming removed 7 bases from V and 4 bases from J, with 9 bases in between. CDR1 is GTSNPN, CDR2 SVGIG, per germline (reference sequence). CDR3 length equals 11 residues. CDR3: CAFQAPDTQYF. In DNA, the CDR3 is TGTGCCTTCCAAGCCCCAGATACGCAGTATTTT.

The chain uses TRBV28 and TRBJ1-5; TRBD1 aligns across 11 bases. CDR3 length: 15 residues. V lost 5 bases and J lost 11; bases outside the gene matches: 11. Germline CDR1 is MDHEN and CDR2 is SYDVKM. CDR3 in DNA: TGTGCCAGCAGTCGACCCGGACAGGGGGCCGGCTCCCAGCATTTT. Protein: CASSRPGQGAGSQHF.

The chain carries TRBV29-1 and TRBJ1-1; D not certain. Germline CDR1 reads SQVTM; CDR2 reads ANQGSEA. The CDR3 totals 11 residues. Trimming removed 6 bases at V and 3 bases at J, with 8 bases between. CDR3 in DNA: TGCAGCGTGGTAGGGCACACTGAAGCTTTCTTT. Encoded protein: CSVVGHTEAFF.

The chain employs TRBV4-1 and TRBJ1-5; 9 nucleotides agree with TRBD1. The CDR3 is 16 amino acids. The ends lost 0 bases at V and 6 bases at J; junction bases unmatched: 6. Looked up from germline, CDR1 is MGHRA and CDR2 is YSYEKL. CDR3 sequence: CASSQDTGGGIQPQHF. The DNA for the CDR3 is TGCGCCAGCAGCCAAGACACAGGGGGCGGGATTCAGCCCCAGCATTTT.

The J gene is TRBJ1-2, the V gene TRBV6-5; TRBD1 matches at 8 bases. The germline CDR1 and CDR2 sequences are MNHEY and SVGAGI. The CDR3 contains 14 residues. J lost 7 bases, V lost 6 bases, and 10 bases had no gene match. CDR3: CASSPRDRGGGYTF. The CDR3 bases are TGTGCCAGCAGCCCACGCGACAGGGGAGGTGGCTACACCTTC.

The chain couples TRBV4-2 to TRBJ2-5, with D unresolved. The CDR3 length is 15 residues. CDR1 is LGHNA and CDR2 is YNFKEQ in the germline V gene. With 4 bases removed from V and 2 bases from J, the gap between germline ends came to 14 bases. The CDR3 region is CASSPPKGRQETQYF. The DNA for the CDR3 is TGTGCCAGCAGCCCCCCAAAAGGACGGCAAGAGACCCAGTACTTC.

This clone turned up a few times. Written as DNA, the CDR3 is TGTGCCAGCAGCTTAGTAGTACAGGGTCAACGTACAAGCCAGTACTTC. Its translation: CASSLVVQGQRTSQYF. This rearrangement joins TRBV11-2 to TRBJ2-5; possibly TRBD1 for D (6 bases). Between the trimmed V and J ends, which lost 1 base and 10 bases, there was a span of 22 bases. This CDR3 comprises 16 residues. Germline V gives CDR1 SGHAT, CDR2 FQNNGV.

This clone occurred a few times. The chain uses TRBV18 and TRBJ1-2; TRBD1 matches at 9 bases. V was clipped by 6 bases and J by 0 bases; unmatched bases: 2. The V gene's germline CDR1 is KGHSH and CDR2 LQKENI. This CDR3 contains 14 residues. The CDR3 nucleotides are TGTGCCAGCTCCAGGGACAGGGCTAACTATGGCTACACCTTC. Residues: CASSRDRANYGYTF.

The rearrangement links TRBV27 to TRBJ2-7; D gene unclear. From germline, CDR1 is MNHEY and CDR2 SMNVEV (reference sequence). V was trimmed by 6 bases and J by 2 bases, leaving 14 bases between them. This CDR3 has 14 amino acids. CDR3 in amino acids: CASSKKVDPYEQYF. CDR3 DNA: TGTGCCAGCAGCAAAAAGGTAGATCCCTACGAGCAGTACTTC.

This clone was seen only a few times. This chain joins TRBV6-5 and TRBJ1-4, with 11 bases matching TRBD1. This CDR3 has 14 amino acids. The germline V gene encodes CDR1 MNHEY and CDR2 SVGAGI. Germline trimming cut 5 bases from V and 7 bases from J; bases unmatched to any gene: 3. The DNA for the CDR3 is TGTGCCAGCAGTATGGACAGGGGGCGTGAAAAACTGTTTTTT. It encodes CASSMDRGREKLFF.